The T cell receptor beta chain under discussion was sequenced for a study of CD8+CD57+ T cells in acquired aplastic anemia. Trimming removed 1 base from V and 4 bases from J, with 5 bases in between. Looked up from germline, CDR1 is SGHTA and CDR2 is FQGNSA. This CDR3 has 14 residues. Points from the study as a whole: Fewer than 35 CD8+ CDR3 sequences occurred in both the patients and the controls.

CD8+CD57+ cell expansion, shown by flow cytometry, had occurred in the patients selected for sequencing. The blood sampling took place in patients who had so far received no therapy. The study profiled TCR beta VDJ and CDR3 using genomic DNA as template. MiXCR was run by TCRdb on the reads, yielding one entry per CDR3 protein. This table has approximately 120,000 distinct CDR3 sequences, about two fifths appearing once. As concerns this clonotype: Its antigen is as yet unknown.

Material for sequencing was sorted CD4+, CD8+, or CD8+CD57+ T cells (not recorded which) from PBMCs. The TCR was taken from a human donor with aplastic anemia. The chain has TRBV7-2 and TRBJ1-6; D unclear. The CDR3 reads CASSLVQYNSPLHF. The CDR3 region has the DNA TGTGCCAGCAGCTTAGTTCAGTATAATTCACCCCTCCACTTT. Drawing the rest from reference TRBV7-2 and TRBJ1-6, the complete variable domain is GAGVSQSPSNKVTEKGKDVELRCDPISGHTALYWYRQSLGQGLEFLIYFQGNSAPDKSGLPSDRFSAERTGGSVSTLTIQRTQQEDSAVYLCASSLVQYNSPLHFGNGTRLTVT.